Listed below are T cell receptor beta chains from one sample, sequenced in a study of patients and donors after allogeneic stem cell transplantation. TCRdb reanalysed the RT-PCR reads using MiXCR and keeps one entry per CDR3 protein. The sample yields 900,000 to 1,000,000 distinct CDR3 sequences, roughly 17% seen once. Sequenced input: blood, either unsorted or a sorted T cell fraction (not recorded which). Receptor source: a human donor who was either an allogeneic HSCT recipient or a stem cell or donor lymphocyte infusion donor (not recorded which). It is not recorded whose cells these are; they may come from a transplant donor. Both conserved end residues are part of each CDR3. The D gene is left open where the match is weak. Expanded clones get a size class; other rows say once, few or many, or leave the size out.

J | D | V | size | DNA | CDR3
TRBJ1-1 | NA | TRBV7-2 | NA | TGTGCCAGCAGCTTACCTGGACAGCTTGAGGCTTTCTTT | CASSLPGQLEAFF
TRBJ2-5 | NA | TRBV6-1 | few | TGTGCCAGCAGAGGACCCCGGGGGATCGAGACCCAGTACTTC | CASRGPRGIETQYF
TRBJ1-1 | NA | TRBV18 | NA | TGTGCCAGCTCACCAATTGAAGGGTGGTGGACTGAAGCTTTCTTT | CASSPIEGWWTEAFF
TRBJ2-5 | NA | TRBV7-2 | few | TGTGCCAGCAGCTTAGGTGGGCGCCCAGCGGAGACCCAGTACTTC | CASSLGGRPAETQYF
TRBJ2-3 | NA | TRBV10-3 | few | TGTGCCATCAAGGCAGGCCTAGCCCCCACAGATACGCAGTATTTT | CAIKAGLAPTDTQYF
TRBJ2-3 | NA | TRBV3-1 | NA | TGTGCCAGCAGCCAAGATCGGTTGGATACGCAGTATTTT | CASSQDRLDTQYF
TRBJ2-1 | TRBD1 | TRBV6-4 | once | TGTGCCAGCAGTAGACAGGGGGTCAGCTCCTACAATGAGCAGTTCTTC | CASSRQGVSSYNEQFF
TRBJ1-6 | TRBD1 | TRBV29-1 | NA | TGCAGCGTTGTAACGGGGACAGGGCAGAATTCACCCCTCCACTTT | CSVVTGTGQNSPLHF
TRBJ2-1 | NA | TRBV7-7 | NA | TGTGCCAGCAGCTTAGGCCCAGCGGGTCTTTTTAATGAGCAGTTCTTC | CASSLGPAGLFNEQFF
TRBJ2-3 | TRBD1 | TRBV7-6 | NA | TGTGCCAGCAGCCCGCGACAGGGGGATCTCCCAGATACGCAGTATTTT | CASSPRQGDLPDTQYF
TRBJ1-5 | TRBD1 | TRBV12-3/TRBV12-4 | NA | TGTGCCAGCAGTTCAAGGACAGGGGCCGATCAGCCCCAGCATTTT | CASSSRTGADQPQHF
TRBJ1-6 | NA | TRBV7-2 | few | TGTGCCAGCAGCTCCTCGGACCGCTCCTATAATTCACCCCTCCACTTT | CASSSSDRSYNSPLHF
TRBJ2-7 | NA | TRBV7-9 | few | TGTGCCAGCAGCCCTTTGGGGTCCGAGCAGTACTTC | CASSPLGSEQYF
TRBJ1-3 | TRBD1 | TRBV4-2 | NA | TGTGCCAGCAGCCAACGGACAGGAGACTCTGGAAACACCATATATTTT | CASSQRTGDSGNTIYF
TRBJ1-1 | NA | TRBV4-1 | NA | TGCGCCAGCAGCCAAGACCGGGGTCCATACACTGAAGCTTTCTTT | CASSQDRGPYTEAFF
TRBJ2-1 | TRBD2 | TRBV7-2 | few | TGTGCCAGCAGCTCATCTAGCGGGGGGGCCCTTGAGCAGTTCTTC | CASSSSSGGALEQFF
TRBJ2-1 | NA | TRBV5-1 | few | TGCGCCAGCAGCTCGGTCAGGGGCAATGAGCAGTTCTTC | CASSSVRGNEQFF
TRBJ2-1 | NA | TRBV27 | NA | TGTGCCAGCAGCAAGTTTAGGAATATGGAACGAGGTAACAATGAGCAGTTCTTC | CASSKFRNMERGNNEQFF
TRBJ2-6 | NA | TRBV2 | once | TGTGCCAGCAGTGAAGGGCAGATAACCGTCTCTGGGGCCAACGTCCTGACTTTC | CASSEGQITVSGANVLTF
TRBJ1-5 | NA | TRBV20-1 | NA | TGCAGTGCAAAACCCGGGGGGCAGCTAAATCAGCCCCAGCATTTT | CSAKPGGQLNQPQHF
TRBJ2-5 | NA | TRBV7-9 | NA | TGTGCCAGCAGTTCTCAGGGTGGACACAACAAAGAGACCCAGTACTTC | CASSSQGGHNKETQYF
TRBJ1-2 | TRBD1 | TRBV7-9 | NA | TGTGCCAGCAGCTACGACAGGGGAGTTTACGGCTACACCTTC | CASSYDRGVYGYTF
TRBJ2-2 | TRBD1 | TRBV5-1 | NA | TGCGCCAGCAGCCCGATCGACAGGGGCACCGGGGAGCTGTTTTTT | CASSPIDRGTGELFF
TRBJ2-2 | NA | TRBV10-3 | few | TGTGCCATCAGTGAGTCCCGACAGGACGCCACCGGGGAGCTGTTTTTT | CAISESRQDATGELFF
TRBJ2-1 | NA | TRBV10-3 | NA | TGTGCCATCAGTCGAGTCCTGGGGGGAGACTACAATGAGCAGTTCTTC | CAISRVLGGDYNEQFF
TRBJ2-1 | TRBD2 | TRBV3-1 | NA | TGTGCCAGCAGCCATGAGGGGCGGGGGGCTCGAAATGAGCAGTTCTTC | CASSHEGRGARNEQFF
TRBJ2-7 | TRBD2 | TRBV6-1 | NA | TGTGCCAGCACCAAAGGGGGGACTAGCTCTCCCGAGCAGTACTTC | CASTKGGTSSPEQYF
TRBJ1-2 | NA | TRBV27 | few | TGTGCCAGCGCGCAGTTAGCCCGGGTCAACTATGGCTACACCTTC | CASAQLARVNYGYTF
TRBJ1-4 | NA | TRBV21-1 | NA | TGTGCCAGCAGCAAACAGGGGGTAACTAATGAAAAACTGCTTTTT | CASSKQGVTNEKLLF
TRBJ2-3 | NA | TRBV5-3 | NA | TGTGCCAGAAGCTTGGTGCTACAGCCTAGCACAGATACGCAGTATTTT | CARSLVLQPSTDTQYF
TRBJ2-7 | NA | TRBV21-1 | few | TGTGCCAGCAGCAAAGTAAGGACAGGACTCTACGAGCAGTACTTC | CASSKVRTGLYEQYF
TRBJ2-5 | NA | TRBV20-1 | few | TGCAGTGCTAGAGGGGACGGCATAGAGACCCAGTACTTC | CSARGDGIETQYF
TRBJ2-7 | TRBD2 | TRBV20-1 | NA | TGCAGTGCTAGAAAGCTAGCGGGGGGCTACGAGCAGTACTTC | CSARKLAGGYEQYF
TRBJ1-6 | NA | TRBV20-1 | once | TGCAGTTGCCCCGGGACTTCTCTTTCACCCCTCCACTTT | CSCPGTSLSPLHF